This TCR beta chain was profiled in a study of blood T cell repertoires in COVID-19. Study-wide background: T cells, B-cell-depleted T cells, or PBMCs supplied cDNA or gDNA.

Clones were read by immunoSEQ multiplex PCR, and TCRdb kept only the in-frame ones, dropping some. The sample has roughly 82,000 clones, roughly four fifths seen once. CDR3 length equals 15 residues. Trimming took 4 bases from V and 8 from J; bases not matched to a gene: 9. Germline values: CDR1 MGHDK, CDR2 SYGVNS. The sequenced material came from peripheral blood. The genes are TRBV25-1 and TRBJ1-4, with TRBD1 matching over 8 bases. This sequence was found in a man between 60 and 75 years old with acute or convalescent COVID-19. This chain's CDR3 is CASSARTGSLEKLFF. The CDR3 DNA follows: TGTGCCAGCAGTGCCAGGACAGGGAGCTTGGAAAAACTGTTTTTT.